The T cell receptor (beta chain) described here comes from a study of somatic mutations in cytotoxic T cells in rheumatoid arthritis (dated by TCRdb to 2015 to 2018). For the study in its entirety: Patient peripheral blood (less than 32 ml EDTA) was drawn right after diagnosis and before any treatment started. Some T-cell populations stained with V beta antibodies were sorted by flow on a FACSAria II or Sony SH800 to nearly 100% purity, with sorted V beta1+ cells additionally subjected to TCRB sequencing. Whether expanded CD8+ T-cell clones in untreated, newly diagnosed rheumatoid arthritis carry somatic mutations was the study question, and clonality was characterized with TCRB deep sequencing. TCRB deep sequencing covered roughly 60 patients with rheumatoid arthritis along with 15 to 20 healthy controls. Median age was essentially the same in the patient group and the control group. Beyond this particular receptor, the publication reports: CD8+ T-cell clonality in rheumatoid arthritis patients was not significantly different from that in age-matched healthy controls. The finding that TRBV07 was slightly underrepresented in patients was left unadjusted for multiple comparisons. The largest CD8+ clone made up more than 20% of CD8+ cells in about an eighth of the 65 patients, and blood and synovial fluid shared several identical CD8+ TCRB sequences. The expanded CD8+ clones had unknown antigen targets, and not appearing in virus-specific databases did not rule out that they were virus-specific. An increase of CD8+ clonality with age was seen in patients (Spearman r ~ 0.49) but not in healthy controls.

The germline V gene yields MGHRA for CDR1 and YSYEKL for CDR2. Trimming accounts for 4 bases at V and 7 bases at J, while the number of junction bases matched to no gene is 13. The CDR3 has 17 amino acids, counting the end cysteine and phenylalanine. Only the CDR3 portion is preserved as DNA: 51 bases, with reading frame beginning at the first base. The immunoSEQ assay was applied to genomic DNA for TCRB CDR3 sequencing. On the study's bioinformatics: Patient CD8+ clones larger than 1% were compared against published virus-specific TCRB sequences, and only a few matched. The analyses included only productive TCRB rearrangements. A clone was defined by a unique TCRB CDR3 sequence, and clonality was computed as a productive clonality index based on Shannon entropy. The template counts of each clone relative to the total templates per sample were used to calculate repertoire overlap between two samples. V-gene usage from TCRB sequencing and V-gene usage measured by flow cytometry were correlated (Spearman r of around 0.6). The table was pulled from immuneACCESS by TCRdb, which kept in-frame rearrangements only. Such tables lose some clones; where checked, under half of the loss comes from unresolved V genes, and the rest has no known cause. D and trimming were read from the DNA, whereas the V and J calls and clone size are those reported in that table. The sample table records approximately 23,000 clones; roughly 74% of these occur just once. About 11% of the sample is held by the ten biggest clonotypes.

On this clone itself: Its antigen is currently not known. Per-base quality was not reported, and no clone a single base away is much larger than it.

On an AutoMACS, CD4+ and CD8+ cells were isolated via positive magnetic bead selection, and their purity was verified by flow cytometry. Initial screening for clonal expansions relied on flow cytometry with a TCR V beta antibody panel, after which sorted CD8+ fractions underwent TCRB deep sequencing for characterization. Ficoll-Paque PLUS density gradient separation was used to isolate peripheral blood mononuclear cells. Nucleospin Tissue or Tissue XS kits were used to extract DNA from CD4-enriched, CD8-enriched or PBMC samples, and a Qubit 2.0 fluorometer was used for quantification. The receptor comes from an adult with rheumatoid arthritis. The chain is assembled from TRBV4-1 and TRBJ2-3, with 11 junctional bases fitting TRBD2. The source material was CD8+ T cells sorted from blood. In nucleotides, the sequence is TGCGCCAGCAGCCCAGTAAGGGGGCTAGCGGGAGGAAATACGCAGTATTTT. Its coded protein is CASSPVRGLAGGNTQYF.